These 9 T cell receptor beta chains were all obtained from the same sample, sequenced in a study of cytomegalovirus exposure and HLA in healthy donors. The PCR used 60 Vbeta and 13 Jbeta primers. Repertoires were generated with immunoSEQ multiplex PCR, while TCRdb's copy carries only in-frame clones and drops some. The top ten clones hold approximately 13% of a sample with roughly 160,000 clones, roughly 76% of them seen once. Sequencing input: PBMCs. These TCRs come from a woman between 45 and 60 years old in good health and CMV-seronegative.

V usage is TRBV19 and J usage is TRBJ1-4; 10 bases line up with TRBD1. J was trimmed by 5 bases and V by 9 bases; bases with no gene match: 3. The CDR3 covers 13 residues. The V gene's germline CDR1 is LNHDA and CDR2 SQIVND (reference sequence). CDR3 in DNA: TGTGCCAGCGGGGGACAGGGGAATGAAAAACTGTTTTTT. Its protein is CASGGQGNEKLFF.

The chain employs TRBV7-8 and TRBJ2-5, with D perhaps TRBD1 (6 bases). Deletions cut 2 bases from V and 4 bases from J, with 14 bases between. The germline V gene has CDR1 SGHVS and CDR2 FQNEAQ. CDR3 length: 15 residues. The CDR3 DNA is TGTGCCAGCAGCTTACGCCAGGGGACGCGAGAGACCCAGTACTTC. Encoded protein: CASSLRQGTRETQYF.

This clone has only a few counts. The chain has TRBV28 and TRBJ1-2; 10 bases are shared with TRBD1. J was trimmed by 6 bases and V by 6 bases; bases with no gene match: 4. Germline V gene lookup returns CDR1 MDHEN and CDR2 SYDVKM. The CDR3 is 13 residues long. CDR3 DNA: TGTGCCAGCAGGACAGGGGGCATCGATGGCTACACCTTC. It encodes CASRTGGIDGYTF.

This rearrangement joins TRBV7-3 to TRBJ2-5; tentatively, D is TRBD1 (7 bases). Germline V gene sequence: CDR1 SGHTA, CDR2 FQGTGA. V gave up 1 base and J gave up 5 bases, with 14 bases separating them. The CDR3 extends over 15 amino acids. This chain's CDR3 is CASSLSGQGGETQYF. The CDR3, as DNA: TGTGCCAGCAGCTTAAGTGGTCAGGGGGGTGAGACCCAGTACTTC.

In its sample, this clone was seen once. V and J are TRBV11-2 and TRBJ2-7; perhaps TRBD1 as D (5 bases). This CDR3 has 14 residues. Germline values: CDR1 SGHAT, CDR2 FQNNGV. V was shortened by 3 bases and J by 4 bases, with 13 bases between the two germline ends. The CDR3 loop reads CASSLGVSGYEQYF. For the CDR3, the DNA is TGTGCCAGCAGCTTGGGTGTATCAGGGTACGAGCAGTACTTC.

This CDR3 is CASSSIAGTTGELFF. As DNA, the CDR3 is TGTGCCAGCAGCTCAATAGCGGGAACCACCGGGGAGCTGTTTTTT. The rearrangement uses TRBV13 and TRBJ2-2, with 8 bases matching TRBD2. CDR1 is PRHDT, CDR2 FYEKMQ, per germline (reference sequence). The CDR3 totals 15 residues. The V and J ends lost 4 bases and 4 bases, in that order; junction bases with no gene match: 5.

The chain couples TRBV5-1 to TRBJ2-7, with a tentative D call TRBD1 (6 bases). In germline, CDR1 is SGHRS, CDR2 YFSETQ. CDR3 size: 16 residues. Trimming pared 0 bases from V and 1 base from J, leaving 14 bases between. The CDR3 DNA reads as TGCGCCAGCAGCTTGGGTTCGCGGCAGGGGTCCTACGAGCAGTACTTC. This encodes CASSLGSRQGSYEQYF.

The gene calls are TRBV14 and TRBJ2-7; 7 nucleotides agree with TRBD1. V shed 2 bases, J shed 4 bases, and the junction held 14 bases outside the gene matches. There are 17 residues in the CDR3. The germline V gene encodes CDR1 SGHDN and CDR2 FVKESK. CDR3 region: CASSQRPGTVGFYEQYF. The CDR3 coding sequence is TGTGCCAGCAGCCAACGTCCCGGGACAGTCGGGTTTTACGAGCAGTACTTC. The variable domain in full, completed from reference TRBV14 and TRBJ2-7, reads EAGVTQFPSHSVIEKGQTVTLRCDPISGHDNLYWYRRVMGKEIKFLLHFVKESKQDESGMPNNRFLAERTGGTYSTLKVQPAELEDSGVYFCASSQRPGTVGFYEQYFGPGTRLTVT.

The chain recombines TRBV10-3 with TRBJ2-3, with TRBD2 identical over 7 bases. The V gene's germline CDR1 is ENHRY and CDR2 SYGVKD. J was trimmed by 6 bases and V by 0 bases; bases with no gene match: 9. The CDR3 sequence is 16 residues long. The CDR3, as DNA: TGTGCCATCAGTGAGTCGGGTGGCGGGGGACGTGATACGCAGTATTTT. This translates into CAISESGGGGRDTQYF.